What follows describes a single TCR beta chain. V was shortened by 0 bases and J by 1 base, with 7 bases between the two germline ends. The CDR3 is 14 residues long. CDR1 and CDR2 (germline): SGHRS, YFSETQ. The data derive from a study of blood T cell repertoires in COVID-19. The wider study: COVID-19 samples, acute and convalescent, were from the United States, Italy and Spain.

In the authors' methods: Amplification of reference gene primers was used by the study to estimate nucleated cell counts. Sequenced by immunoSEQ multiplex PCR; TCRdb stores in-frame clones only, minus some. The V and J calls and clone size are taken from that table; D and trimming were inferred from the DNA. The sample shows 200,000 to 250,000 clones, 75% to 90% of them seen only once. The sequencing sample was made of PBMCs or T cells enriched from blood (not recorded which). The gene calls are TRBV5-1 and TRBJ1-1; a weak D match, TRBD1 (6 bases). The receptor was isolated from a woman under 30 in a cohort exposed to, infected with or recovered from COVID-19 (not recorded which). CDR3 loop: CASSLGTENTEAFF. The CDR3 DNA reads TGCGCCAGCAGCTTGGGGACAGAGAACACTGAAGCTTTCTTT. Full variable domain (rest looked up from reference TRBV5-1 and TRBJ1-1): KAGVTQTPRYLIKTRGQQVTLSCSPISGHRSVSWYQQTPGQGLQFLFEYFSETQRNKGNFPGRFSGRQFSNSRSEMNVSTLELGDSALYLCASSLGTENTEAFFGQGTRLTVV.